This T cell receptor beta chain comes out of a study of blood T cell repertoires in COVID-19. Study as a whole: Sample material is recorded as cDNA or gDNA derived from T cells, B-cell-depleted T cells, or PBMCs.

In the original analysis: From reference gene primer amplification, estimates of nucleated cell counts were derived. TCRdb keeps only in-frame clones here, not all; method: immunoSEQ multiplex PCR. Clone size and the V and J calls come from that table; the DNA yielded D and trimming. The sample holds 300,000 to 400,000 clones, around nine tenths seen once. CDR1 and CDR2 (germline): LGHNA, YNFKEQ. The ends were cut back, 1 base at V and 1 base at J, with 14 bases in the middle. The CDR3 length is 17 residues. The study assigned cohorts using participant-reported clinical history. The sequencing input was PBMCs or T cells enriched from blood (not recorded which). The gene calls are TRBV4-2 and TRBJ2-1, with a weak D call TRBD2 (7 bases). This TCR came from a woman aged 25 to 39 who had been exposed to COVID-19. CDR3 loop: CASSQGTGGPSYNEQFF. The DNA for the CDR3 is TGTGCCAGCAGCCAAGGGACCGGGGGGCCGTCCTACAATGAGCAGTTCTTC.